This T cell receptor (beta chain) emerged from a study of blood T cell repertoires in COVID-19. Overall study context: COVID-19 samples, acute and convalescent, were from the United States, Italy and Spain. From T cells, B-cell-depleted T cells, or PBMCs came the material, which was cDNA or gDNA.

Trimming took off 3 bases at V and 4 bases at J, with 13 bases between the two ends. CDR1 and CDR2 (germline): LNHDA, SQIVND (reference sequence). This CDR3 is 15 amino acids long. Per the study methods: Quantification of nucleated cells was approximated via reference gene primer amplification. Data came from immunoSEQ multiplex PCR; TCRdb stores just in-frame clones and leaves some out. D and trimming come from the DNA, and the V and J calls and clone size come from that table. The sample consists of about 140,000 clones, about 86% of them appearing once. The chain links TRBV19 to TRBJ1-5; D might be TRBD1 (5 bases). Sequenced material: peripheral blood. This clonotype was sampled from a woman aged 60-70 years with acute or convalescent COVID-19. DNA for the CDR3: TGTGCCAGTAGTATGGGGGGGTTACCTAATCAGCCCCAGCATTTT. Amino acids: CASSMGGLPNQPQHF.